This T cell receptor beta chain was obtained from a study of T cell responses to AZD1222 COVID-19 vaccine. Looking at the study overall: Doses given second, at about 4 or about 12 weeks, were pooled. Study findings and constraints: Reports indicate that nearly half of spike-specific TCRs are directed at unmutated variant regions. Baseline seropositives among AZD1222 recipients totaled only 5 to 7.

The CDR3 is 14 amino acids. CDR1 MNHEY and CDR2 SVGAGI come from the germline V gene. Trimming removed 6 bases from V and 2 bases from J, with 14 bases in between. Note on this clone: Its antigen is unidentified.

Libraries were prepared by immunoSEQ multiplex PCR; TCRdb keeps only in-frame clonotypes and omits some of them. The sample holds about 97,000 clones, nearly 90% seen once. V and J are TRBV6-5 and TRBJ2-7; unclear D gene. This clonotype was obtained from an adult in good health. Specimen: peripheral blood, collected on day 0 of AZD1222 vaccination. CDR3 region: CASRTPGYPYEQYF. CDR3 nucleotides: TGTGCCAGCAGAACCCCGGGCTACCCCTACGAGCAGTACTTC.